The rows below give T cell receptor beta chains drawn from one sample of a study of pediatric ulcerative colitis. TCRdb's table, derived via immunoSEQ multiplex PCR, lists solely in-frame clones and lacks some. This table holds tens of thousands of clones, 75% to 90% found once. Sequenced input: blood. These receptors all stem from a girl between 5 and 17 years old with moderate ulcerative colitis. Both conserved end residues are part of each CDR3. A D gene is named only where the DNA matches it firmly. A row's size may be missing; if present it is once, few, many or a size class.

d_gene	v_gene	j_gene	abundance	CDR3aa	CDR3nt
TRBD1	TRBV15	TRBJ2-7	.	CATSRGTGDHGRQYF	TGTGCCACCAGCAGGGGGACAGGGGATCACGGGCGGCAGTACTTC
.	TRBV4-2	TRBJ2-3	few	CASSPHTSSTDTQYF	TGTGCCAGCAGCCCCCATACGTCTAGCACAGATACGCAGTATTTT
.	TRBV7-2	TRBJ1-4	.	CASSSAGSTNEKLFF	TGTGCCAGCAGTTCCGCAGGATCAACTAATGAAAAACTGTTTTTT
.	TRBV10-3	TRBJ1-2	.	CAISDPRAGTQGYTF	TGTGCCATCAGTGACCCTCGAGCCGGGACCCAGGGCTACACCTTC
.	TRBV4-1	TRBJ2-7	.	CASSLDDRFSYEQYF	TGCGCCAGCAGTCTCGACGACAGGTTCTCCTACGAGCAGTACTTC
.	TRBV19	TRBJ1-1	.	CASSIGHLNTEAFF	TGTGCCAGTAGTATCGGACACTTGAACACTGAAGCTTTCTTT
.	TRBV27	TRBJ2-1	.	CASSSGWDEQFF	TGTGCCAGCAGTTCAGGATGGGATGAGCAGTTCTTC
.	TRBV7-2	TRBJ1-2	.	CASSLEGAYGYTF	TGTGCCAGCAGCTTGGAGGGCGCCTATGGCTACACCTTC
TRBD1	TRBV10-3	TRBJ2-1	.	CATNLEGQGGYNEQFF	TGTGCCACCAACTTAGAGGGACAGGGCGGGTACAATGAGCAGTTCTTC
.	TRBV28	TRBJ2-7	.	CASSLFLLEQYF	TGTGCCAGCAGTTTATTCCTCCTCGAGCAGTACTTC
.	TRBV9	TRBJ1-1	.	CASSGMNTEAFF	TGTGCCAGCAGCGGGATGAACACTGAAGCTTTCTTT
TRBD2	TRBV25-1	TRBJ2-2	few	CASRGGGANTGELFF	TGTGCCAGCAGGGGGGGAGGGGCGAACACCGGGGAGCTGTTTTTT
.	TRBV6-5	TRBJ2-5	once	CASSYSGSTQETQYF	TGTGCCAGCAGTTACTCCGGGAGCACCCAAGAGACCCAGTACTTC
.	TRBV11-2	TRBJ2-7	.	CASSSTMDEQYF	TGTGCCAGCAGCTCGACCATGGACGAGCAGTACTTC
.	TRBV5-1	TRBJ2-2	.	CASSLGDGSGELFF	TGCGCCAGCAGCTTGGGGGACGGGTCCGGGGAGCTGTTTTTT
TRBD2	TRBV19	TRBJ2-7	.	CASMGTSGSLSYEQYF	TGTGCCAGTATGGGGACTAGCGGGTCTCTCTCCTACGAGCAGTACTTC
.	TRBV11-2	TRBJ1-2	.	CASSHYGGRGGYGYTF	TGTGCCAGCAGCCACTATGGGGGCCGCGGGGGCTATGGCTACACCTTC
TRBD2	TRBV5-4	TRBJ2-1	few	CASSELAGGPRQYEQFF	TGTGCCAGCAGCGAGTTAGCGGGAGGGCCCCGACAATATGAGCAGTTCTTC
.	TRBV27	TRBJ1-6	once	CASSSGLSYNSPLHF	TGTGCCAGCAGTTCGGGGCTCTCCTATAATTCACCCCTCCACTTT
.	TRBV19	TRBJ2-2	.	CASSNGQNTGELFF	TGTGCCAGTAGTAACGGGCAGAACACCGGGGAGCTGTTTTTT
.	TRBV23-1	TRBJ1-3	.	CASSHITVEDSGNTIYF	TGCGCCAGCAGTCATATTACAGTGGAAGACTCTGGAAACACCATATATTTT
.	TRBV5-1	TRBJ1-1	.	CASSYDSSNTEAFF	TGCGCCAGCAGTTACGACAGTTCGAACACTGAAGCTTTCTTT
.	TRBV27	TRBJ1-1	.	CASSLSGLWTEAFF	TGTGCCAGCAGTTTAAGTGGGTTGTGGACTGAAGCTTTCTTT
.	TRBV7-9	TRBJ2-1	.	CASSRETANEQFF	TGTGCCAGCAGCCGAGAGACCGCCAATGAGCAGTTCTTC
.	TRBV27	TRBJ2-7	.	CASSFVLGEQYF	TGTGCCAGCAGTTTCGTCCTTGGGGAGCAGTACTTC
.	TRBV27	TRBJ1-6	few	CASSTTGGGSPLHF	TGTGCCAGCAGTACAACAGGTGGGGGTTCACCCCTCCACTTT
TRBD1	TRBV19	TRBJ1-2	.	CASPIGGTGVRYGYTF	TGTGCCAGCCCTATAGGTGGGACAGGGGTCAGATATGGCTACACCTTC
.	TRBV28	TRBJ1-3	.	CASSSRGSIYF	TGTGCCAGCAGTTCCAGGGGTTCGATATATTTT
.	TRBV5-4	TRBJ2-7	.	CASSYNRETYEQYF	TGTGCCAGCAGCTACAACCGGGAGACCTACGAGCAGTACTTC
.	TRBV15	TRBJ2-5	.	CATSRDAMETQYF	TGTGCCACCAGCAGAGACGCCATGGAGACCCAGTACTTC
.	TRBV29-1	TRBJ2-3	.	CSVDTGWEATQYF	TGCAGCGTTGACACGGGGTGGGAGGCTACGCAGTATTTT
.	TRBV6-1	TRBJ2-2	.	CATNTGELFF	TGTGCCACCAACACCGGGGAGCTGTTTTTT
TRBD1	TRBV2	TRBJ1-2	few	CASRDRGSLYGYTF	TGTGCCAGCAGAGACAGGGGGTCTCTCTATGGCTACACCTTC
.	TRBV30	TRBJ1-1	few	CAWSVALNTEAFF	TGTGCCTGGAGTGTAGCCTTGAACACTGAAGCTTTCTTT
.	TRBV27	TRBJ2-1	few	CASSLTNWATEQFF	TGTGCCAGCAGTCTGACGAACTGGGCTACTGAGCAGTTCTTC
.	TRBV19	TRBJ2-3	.	CASSIGATGLTDTQYF	TGTGCCAGTAGTATAGGTGCGACAGGCCTCACAGATACGCAGTATTTT
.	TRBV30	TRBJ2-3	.	CAWSEARDTQYF	TGTGCCTGGAGCGAGGCGAGAGATACGCAGTATTTT
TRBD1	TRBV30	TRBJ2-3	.	CAWSYRGTDTQYF	TGTGCCTGGAGTTACAGGGGAACAGATACGCAGTATTTT
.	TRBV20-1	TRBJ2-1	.	CSATGDEQFF	TGCAGTGCTACTGGGGATGAGCAGTTCTTC
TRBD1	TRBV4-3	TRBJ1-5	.	CASSQRAGGLNQPQHF	TGCGCCAGCAGCCAGCGTGCAGGGGGATTAAATCAGCCCCAGCATTTT
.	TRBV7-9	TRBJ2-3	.	CASSLVVRTSTDTQYF	TGTGCCAGCAGCTTAGTTGTCAGGACTAGCACAGATACGCAGTATTTT
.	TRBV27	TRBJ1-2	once	CASSPRLVVNYGYTF	TGTGCCAGCAGCCCACGATTAGTTGTTAATTATGGCTACACCTTC
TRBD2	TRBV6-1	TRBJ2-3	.	CASSEGWLAGVGDTQYF	TGTGCCAGCAGTGAAGGCTGGCTAGCGGGAGTAGGAGATACGCAGTATTTT
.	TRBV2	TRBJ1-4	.	CASSESLPGSTNEKLFF	TGTGCCAGCAGTGAATCTCTGCCGGGCTCAACTAATGAAAAACTGTTTTTT
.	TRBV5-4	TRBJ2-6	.	CASSLEAGANVLTF	TGTGCCAGCAGCTTGGAAGCTGGGGCCAACGTCCTGACTTTC
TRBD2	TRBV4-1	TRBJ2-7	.	CASSQDLAGARYEQYF	TGCGCCAGCAGCCAAGATCTGGCGGGAGCCAGGTACGAGCAGTACTTC
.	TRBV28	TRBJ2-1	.	CASSLTGPSYNEQFF	TGTGCCAGCAGTTTAACGGGACCATCCTACAATGAGCAGTTCTTC
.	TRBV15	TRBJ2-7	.	CATSRALVGTTSSYEQYF	TGTGCCACCAGCAGAGCCCTTGTGGGGACGACTAGCTCCTACGAGCAGTACTTC
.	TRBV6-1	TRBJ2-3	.	CASSENWGSTDTQYF	TGTGCCAGCAGTGAAAACTGGGGCAGCACAGATACGCAGTATTTT
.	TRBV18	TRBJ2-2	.	CASSPAGQHANTGELFF	TGTGCCAGCTCACCGGCGGGACAGCACGCGAACACCGGGGAGCTGTTTTTT
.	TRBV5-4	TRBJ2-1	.	CASSLNGRPGFF	TGTGCCAGCAGCTTGAATGGGAGGCCGGGGTTCTTC
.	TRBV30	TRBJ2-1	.	CAWSVPRGSEQFF	TGTGCCTGGAGTGTACCTCGGGGGAGTGAGCAGTTCTTC
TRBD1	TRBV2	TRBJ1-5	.	CASTGGSYSNQPQHF	TGTGCCAGCACAGGGGGGTCTTATAGCAATCAGCCCCAGCATTTT